A selection of T cell receptor beta chains follows, all from one sample in a study of shared clonotypes between healthy human individuals. The protocol was immunoSEQ multiplex PCR, while the TCRdb copy is restricted to in-frame clones and leaves out a portion. This table has hundreds of thousands of clones, 85% to 95% appearing once. Specimen: naive CD8+ T cells sorted from blood. The receptors derive from a man in his thirties or forties in good health. Each CDR3 is given with its conserved first and last residue. D genes are given only for firm matches. Clone size is stated in some rows and not others, as once, few, many or a class when expanded.

cdr3_aa cdr3_nt j_call v_call clone_size d_call
CASSFRGPNEQYF TGTGCCAGCAGTTTCCGGGGTCCAAACGAGCAGTACTTC TRBJ2-7 TRBV28 NA NA
CASSYAQVFYGYTF TGTGCCAGCAGTTACGCCCAGGTTTTCTATGGCTACACCTTC TRBJ1-2 TRBV6-6 NA NA
CASFQGSRDKMETEAFF TGTGCCAGCTTCCAAGGTAGCAGGGACAAAATGGAGACTGAAGCTTTCTTT TRBJ1-1 TRBV18 NA NA
CASSPFGGGATYEQYF TGCGCCAGCAGCCCATTTGGGGGGGGTGCAACATACGAGCAGTACTTC TRBJ2-7 TRBV4-1 NA TRBD2
CASGTSGRDRDTQYF TGTGCCAGCGGGACTAGCGGGAGGGACAGGGATACGCAGTATTTT TRBJ2-3 TRBV11-1 NA TRBD2
CASSLRFPGANVLTF TGTGCCAGCAGTTTACGTTTTCCTGGGGCCAACGTCCTGACTTTC TRBJ2-6 TRBV27 NA NA
CASSFFGSETQYF TGTGCCAGCAGTTTCTTCGGTTCGGAGACCCAGTACTTC TRBJ2-5 TRBV27 NA NA
CASSLVASSQETQYF TGTGCCAGCAGCTTAGTCGCCTCGTCCCAAGAGACCCAGTACTTC TRBJ2-5 TRBV5-6 NA NA
CASSPRTATNEKLFF TGTGCCAGCAGCCCGAGGACAGCAACTAATGAAAAACTGTTTTTT TRBJ1-4 TRBV5-5 NA NA
CASSLRGDRSTYEQYF TGTGCCAGCAGCTTAAGGGGCGACCGGAGTACCTACGAGCAGTACTTC TRBJ2-7 TRBV7-3 NA NA
CASSDDLGRSFDEQYF TGTGCCAGCAGCGACGATCTCGGGCGATCGTTCGACGAGCAGTACTTC TRBJ2-7 TRBV9 NA NA
CASSLAGQINTEAFF TGTGCCAGCAGCTTGGCGGGACAGATAAACACTGAAGCTTTCTTT TRBJ1-1 TRBV27 NA TRBD1
CASSRRDPFNYGYTF TGCGCCAGCAGCCGTAGGGACCCGTTTAACTATGGCTACACCTTC TRBJ1-2 TRBV10-1 NA NA
CASSVSPYNEQFF TGTGCCAGCAGCGTCTCACCGTACAATGAGCAGTTCTTC TRBJ2-1 TRBV7-9 NA NA
CASSRQGWNEQYF TGTGCCAGCAGTAGACAGGGATGGAACGAGCAGTACTTC TRBJ2-7 TRBV27 NA TRBD1
CASSSGREGPNEQFF TGTGCCAGCAGTTCCGGGCGGGAGGGTCCAAATGAGCAGTTCTTC TRBJ2-1 TRBV27 few TRBD2
CASSPWGTPIKEQYF TGTGCCAGCAGTCCGTGGGGCACCCCAATCAAGGAGCAGTACTTC TRBJ2-7 TRBV27 NA NA
CASGFGQGDGYTF TGCGCCAGCGGATTTGGACAGGGTGATGGCTACACCTTC TRBJ1-2 TRBV5-1 NA TRBD1
CASSYSVQTTQYF TGTGCCAGCAGTTACTCGGTCCAGACCACGCAGTATTTT TRBJ2-3 TRBV6-5 NA NA
CAWAGTSGKDTQYF TGTGCCTGGGCCGGGACTAGCGGGAAAGATACGCAGTATTTT TRBJ2-3 TRBV30 once TRBD2
CASSLPGYEQYF TGCGCCAGCAGCTTGCCAGGCTACGAGCAGTACTTC TRBJ2-7 TRBV5-1 NA NA
CASSILAGGLYEQYF TGTGCCAGTAGTATTCTCGCGGGAGGCCTCTACGAGCAGTACTTC TRBJ2-7 TRBV19 NA TRBD2
CATKGIEGGLRYEQYF TGTGCCACCAAAGGGATAGAGGGGGGGCTAAGATACGAGCAGTACTTC TRBJ2-7 TRBV10-3 NA NA
CASSDNLQQGALAYEQYF TGTGCCAGCAGTGATAATTTGCAACAGGGGGCCCTGGCCTACGAGCAGTACTTC TRBJ2-7 TRBV6-1 NA TRBD1
CASSQGTGSRNEQFF TGCGCCAGCAGCCAAGGGACAGGTTCACGCAATGAGCAGTTCTTC TRBJ2-1 TRBV4-3 NA TRBD1
CASSLPGTSGSFTYEQYF TGCGCCAGCAGCTTGCCCGGGACTAGCGGGAGTTTCACGTACGAGCAGTACTTC TRBJ2-7 TRBV5-1 few TRBD2
CSVPGQGASETQYF TGCAGCGTGCCGGGACAGGGGGCCTCGGAGACCCAGTACTTC TRBJ2-5 TRBV29-1 NA TRBD1
CASSLGQGVSYEQYF TGTGCCAGCAGCTTAGGACAGGGCGTATCCTACGAGCAGTACTTC TRBJ2-7 TRBV5-6 NA TRBD1
CASSIDAGQLYEQYF TGTGCCAGTAGTATAGACGCAGGGCAGCTGTACGAGCAGTACTTC TRBJ2-7 TRBV19 NA NA
CASRTWGSEQYF TGTGCCAGCAGGACCTGGGGCTCAGAGCAGTACTTC TRBJ2-7 TRBV6-5 NA NA
CASTSGNTIYF TGCGCCAGCACTTCTGGAAACACCATATATTTT TRBJ1-3 TRBV10-2 NA NA
CSARVVTEAFF TGCAGTGCACGAGTGGTCACTGAAGCTTTCTTT TRBJ1-1 TRBV20-1 NA NA
CASSEGQGVAGETQYF TGTGCCAGCAGCGAGGGACAGGGGGTAGCGGGAGAGACCCAGTACTTC TRBJ2-5 TRBV7-2 once TRBD1
CASSFGREQFF TGCGCCAGCAGTTTCGGACGTGAGCAGTTCTTC TRBJ2-1 TRBV5-1 NA NA
CASSQVVSSVHNEQFF TGCGCCAGCAGCCAAGTTGTCTCTAGCGTCCACAATGAGCAGTTCTTC TRBJ2-1 TRBV4-1 NA NA
CAITPGLAGLISRDTQYF TGTGCCATCACTCCGGGACTAGCGGGCCTTATCTCACGCGATACGCAGTATTTT TRBJ2-3 TRBV10-3 NA TRBD2
CASSPLSVGVYEQYF TGTGCCAGCAGCCCGCTTAGTGTCGGGGTGTACGAGCAGTACTTC TRBJ2-7 TRBV6-5 once NA
CASSVDLPGRTQETQYF TGTGCCAGCAGCGTAGATCTTCCCGGGAGGACTCAAGAGACCCAGTACTTC TRBJ2-5 TRBV9 NA TRBD2
CASSLVRGGNEKLFF TGTGCCAGCAGTTTAGTTAGAGGGGGAAATGAAAAACTGTTTTTT TRBJ1-4 TRBV28 NA NA
CASSLVTSGRKNSYEQYF TGCGCCAGCAGCTTGGTTACTAGCGGGAGGAAAAACTCCTACGAGCAGTACTTC TRBJ2-7 TRBV5-1 once TRBD2
CASSMVGVVTGELFF TGTGCCAGTAGTATGGTGGGAGTAGTCACCGGGGAGCTGTTTTTT TRBJ2-2 TRBV19 NA NA